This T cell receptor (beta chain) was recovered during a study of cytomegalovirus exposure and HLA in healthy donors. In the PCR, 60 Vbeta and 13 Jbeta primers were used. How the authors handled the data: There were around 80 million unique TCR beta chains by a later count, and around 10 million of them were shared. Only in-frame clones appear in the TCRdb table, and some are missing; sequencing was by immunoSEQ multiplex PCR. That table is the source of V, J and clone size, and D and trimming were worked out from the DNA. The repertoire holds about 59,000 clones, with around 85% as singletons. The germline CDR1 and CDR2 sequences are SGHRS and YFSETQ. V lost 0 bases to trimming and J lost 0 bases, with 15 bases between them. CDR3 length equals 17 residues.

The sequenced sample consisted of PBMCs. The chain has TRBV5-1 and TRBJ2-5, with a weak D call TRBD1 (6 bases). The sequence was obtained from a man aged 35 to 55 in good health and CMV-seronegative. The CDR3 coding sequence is TGCGCCAGCAGCTTGGGGTCAGGGGCGATGTACCAAGAGACCCAGTACTTC. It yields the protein CASSLGSGAMYQETQYF.